This TCR beta chain was documented in a study of cytomegalovirus exposure and HLA in healthy donors (dated by TCRdb to between 2016 and 2019). Describing the broader study: In an earlier analysis of about 560 of the donors, roughly 300 Gb of sequence data and some 100 million unique TCR beta sequences from about 179 million T cells were reported. Approximately 300 gigabases of sequencing data and around 85 million unique TCR sequences made up an early release that covered approximately 620 HLA-typed donors. Of the approximately 400 genotyped donors, about 80% fell in the genetic ancestry cluster associated with self-reported Caucasian donors. The study was designed to test whether signatures of past pathogen exposure could be identified by cataloging public T cell receptors. The study used immunosequencing to profile the T cell repertoires of approximately 690 subjects and linked those repertoires to cytomegalovirus serostatus. A separate validation cohort of about 110 different subjects was used in addition to the 666-subject first cohort. To predict cytomegalovirus infection status, the study brought together high-throughput TCR immunosequencing, statistical association of individual TCRs with disease status, and machine learning. In a later analysis, previously published TCR beta repertoires from hundreds of donors were re-analyzed and high-resolution HLA genotyping was added so that TCR occurrence patterns could be studied. In the later analysis, no new phenotypic data were used to find candidate immune exposures; instead, reliance was placed on TCR beta sequences and their occurrence across donors. An earlier analysis of 587 of the donors used high-throughput TCR beta sequencing to judge whether each TCR beta V gene segment behaved as functional or pseudogenic. Alongside the repertoire data, information on donor age, sex, ethnicity and CMV serostatus was compiled. A later genetic analysis took genome-wide SNP genotypes for about 55% of the roughly 670 donors and used that subset as a discovery cohort. All discovery cohort repertoires had been generated on a single sequencing platform. HLA typing covered class I and class II loci at four-digit resolution. Typing coverage differed by locus: A, B, C, DRB1 and DQB1 were typed in about 620-630 donors, DQA1 in approximately 520, DPA1 in roughly 590, and DPB1 in just under 480. Roughly 5 DR-DQ haplotypes were handled as single units for association and clustering because linkage in the cohort was strong. Across about 370 genotyped donors of the cohort, an average of about 200,000 unique TCR beta nucleotide sequences per donor were sequenced, and around 20% of those sequences were non-productive.

From the germline V gene, CDR1 is SQVTM and CDR2 is ANQGSEA. V loses 3 bases at its end and J loses 6 bases; junction bases beyond the gene matches: 14. Inclusive of the bounding cysteine and phenylalanine, the CDR3 is 16 residues long. Only the CDR3 DNA stays, 48 bases, in frame from base 1. Summary of the overall study and its limitations: Because some donors lacked HLA typing at each locus, the association tests relied only on the typed subset. In a later analysis, HLA-associated TCR beta chains were found to be more clonally expanded and to have lower generation probabilities than equally common non-associated chains. A total of about 150 TCR beta chains were listed by the study as associated with cytomegalovirus. The cohort was sequenced for TCR beta chains only, and without alpha or paired-chain data the features that could be detected were limited. Linkage disequilibrium might explain the correlated functional status among segregating V segments, but an unknown experimental factor could not be ruled out. Several of the top co-occurrence clusters appeared to be linked to parvovirus B19, influenza, CMV and Epstein-Barr virus, according to a later analysis. In an earlier analysis of fewer than 750 of the donors, most TCR beta V segments were observed in productive rearrangements about 87% or about 30% of the time, broadly matching IMGT annotations. The 87-base-pair reads could not distinguish some IMGT-functional V segments, including TRBV6-2 and TRBV6-3, so those segments were excluded. Strong co-occurrence of HLA alleles, especially DR and DQ, made assigning TCR associations to individual alleles difficult. A group of highly shared sequence variants was considered likely to be a technical artifact of the sequencing pipeline. According to the authors, the approach could potentially be generalized to other disease states and immunological phenotypes. Most TCR sequences were seen in very few donors, while some public TCRs were found in many individuals. Approximately 16 rarely observed V segments, including chromosome 9 orphons, were excluded from the earlier analysis of some 590 of the donors because counts were too low. A later analysis found that TCR association rates varied across HLA loci, with DRB1 alleles showing the most associated TCRs and HLA-C alleles the fewest. In both the original and validation cohorts, the classifier was reported to diagnose cytomegalovirus status with high specificity and sensitivity. A further reported finding was that TCR beta sequences accurately predicted the HLA-A and HLA-B alleles for most subjects in the first cohort. In a later genetic analysis, a missense DCLRE1C variant was associated with V-gene and J-gene trimming of TCR beta chains, and the association was replicated in an independent cohort. In a later genetic analysis, fewer N-insertions in productive TCRs were reported among donors in an Asian-associated ancestry cluster than the roughly 700-donor mean. In vitro tests confirmed that a few of the cytomegalovirus-associated TCR beta chains recognize cytomegalovirus antigens. Roughly uniform sequencing depth across donors was assumed in presence/absence analyses, although this assumption may not hold. According to a later analysis, most CMV-associated TCR beta chains appeared to be HLA-restricted, and the HLA associations seemed to be driven largely by CMV exposure. Specific HLA alleles were associated with 18,000 or so TCR beta sequences at a false discovery rate of 0.05 in a later analysis. Immune exposure information for the cohort was limited to CMV serostatus.

Libraries came from the immunoSEQ multiplex PCR assay. For the multiplex PCR, a mixture combining 60 forward primers for TCR Vbeta segments and 13 reverse primers for TCR Jbeta segments was used. A multiplex PCR assay on genomic DNA amplified the CDR3 region of rearranged TCR beta genes. The amplified TCR beta libraries were sequenced on the Illumina HiSeq System as 87-base-pair reads. Regarding the original processing steps: In a later analysis, 70 million to 95 million unique TCR beta chains were counted across the 690 or so repertoires, and around 10 million of these chains were shared by at least two donors. Raw reads were error-corrected and collapsed into unique sequences by a nearest-neighbor algorithm in which closely related sequences were merged to remove PCR and sequencing errors. Alignment of CDR3 sequences to IMGT reference sequences was used to assign V, D and J gene segments. For a sequence to be retained, a match of at least six nucleotides to both a V gene segment and a J gene segment was required. A rearrangement was called productive if the CDR3 had no stop codons and remained in frame with V and J, and every other rearrangement was called non-productive. Following IMGT convention, CDR3 was defined as the stretch from the second conserved V-encoded cysteine to the conserved J-encoded phenylalanine. Sequences without an unambiguous match to a single V gene segment were excluded from the earlier analysis of about 600 of the donors. In an earlier analysis of some 590 of the donors, a V segment was called functional when productive rearrangements were above 56.7%, and segregating when the standard deviation between donors exceeded 5%. A statistical classification framework was built for diagnosing cytomegalovirus status from the catalog of TCR beta chain sequences. In a later analysis, TCR nucleotide sequences were compared against IMGT/GENE-DB human TR gene sequences so that V and J genes could be assigned. Using the TCRdist pipeline, a later analysis assigned CDR3 sequences along with most-parsimonious VDJ recombination scenarios. In a later analysis, each TCR beta chain was defined by its CDR3 amino acid sequence together with its V-gene family, and reads without a unique V-gene family were excluded. As a way to deal with suspected cross-contamination and a sequencing artifact, a later analysis dropped hundreds of nucleotide sequences that were highly shared and had low generation probability. A later analysis calculated a clonal expansion index for each public chain from normalized within-repertoire ranks of inferred template counts. In a later analysis, generation probabilities were computed using a VDJ recombination model fitted to out-of-frame rearrangements, and the results were checked against IGoR. Hypergeometric tests were used in a later analysis to score TCR-TCR, TCR-HLA and TCR-CMV co-occurrence, with a repertoire-size bias correction applied to the TCR pairs. False discovery rates were estimated in a later analysis by permuting HLA or CMV assignments 20 times. In a later analysis, co-occurring TCRs were grouped using DBSCAN, with TCRdist sequence similarity added in when clustering inside HLA-allele-positive subsets. Repertoires with fewer than 30,000 or more than 120,000 public chains were left out of co-occurrence clustering, as were about five repertoires with anomalous nucleotide sharing. The source is immuneACCESS, and TCRdb retained only in-frame sequences with V and J called. Part of the clones is not carried over; for the studies checked, unresolved V genes explain less than half of this, and the remainder is unexplained. V, J and clone size were drawn from that table, and D and trimming were deduced from the DNA. For this sample there are around 180,000 clones; almost 85% appear just once. The top ten hold around 4.8% of the sample.

The cohort comprised approximately 700 healthy bone marrow donors. Cohort members were all nominally healthy when sampled, although unrecorded immune exposures were likely present. The donor was CMV seropositive and belonged to the group of a few hundred seropositive cohort members. Every donor gave a peripheral blood sample, and the peripheral blood mononuclear cells from that sample were used for TCR beta sequencing. The Qiagen DNeasy Blood Extraction Kit was used to extract genomic DNA from the blood cell samples. Worth noting for this clone: This receptor's antigen is unknown. Base quality data are lacking; no much larger clone is found one base away.

This clonotype was sampled from a girl aged 5-17 years in good health and CMV-seropositive. This chain is built from TRBV29-1 and TRBJ2-7, with 10 middle bases fitting TRBD2. Sample: PBMCs. Here is the DNA: TGCAGCGTTGAGGGGGTAACTAGCGGGGAGGGGATCGAGCAGTACTTC. It codes for CSVEGVTSGEGIEQYF.